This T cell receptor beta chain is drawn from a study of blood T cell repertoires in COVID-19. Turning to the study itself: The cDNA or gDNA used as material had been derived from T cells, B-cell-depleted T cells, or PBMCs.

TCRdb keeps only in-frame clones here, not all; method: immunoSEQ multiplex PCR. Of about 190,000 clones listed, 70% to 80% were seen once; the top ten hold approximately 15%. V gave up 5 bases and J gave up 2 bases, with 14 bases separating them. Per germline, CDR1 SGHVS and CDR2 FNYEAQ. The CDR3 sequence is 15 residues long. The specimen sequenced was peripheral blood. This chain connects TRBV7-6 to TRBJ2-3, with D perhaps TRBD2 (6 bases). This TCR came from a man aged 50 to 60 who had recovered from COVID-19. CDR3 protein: CASSPLLAHTDTQYF. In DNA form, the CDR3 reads TGTGCCAGCAGCCCCTTACTAGCCCACACAGATACGCAGTATTTT.